Below are 28 T cell receptor beta chains sequenced from a single sample in a study of T cell responses to AZD1222 COVID-19 vaccine. Sequencing used immunoSEQ multiplex PCR; TCRdb keeps in-frame clones, though not all of them. The repertoire has 140,000 to 150,000 clones, roughly 92% of them found once; the top ten carry approximately 1.5%. The source was peripheral blood, collected on day 0 of AZD1222 vaccination. The source of these receptors is an adult in good health.

V gene TRBV29-1 combines with J gene TRBJ1-1; 7 bases fit TRBD1. The V gene's germline CDR1 is SQVTM and CDR2 ANQGSEA. J gave up 0 bases and V 7 bases, and 5 bases lay outside the gene matches. CDR3 length equals 13 residues. CDR3 in DNA: TGCAGCGCCCGGGACAGCATGAACACTGAAGCTTTCTTT. Amino acids: CSARDSMNTEAFF.

The J gene is TRBJ1-3, the V gene TRBV28; D unresolved. The ends were cut back, 7 bases at V and 4 bases at J, with 17 bases in the middle. This CDR3 contains 15 residues. CDR1 is MDHEN and CDR2 is SYDVKM in the germline V gene. CDR3 sequence reads: CASTTRELTGNTIYF. CDR3 coding DNA: TGTGCCAGCACGACGAGGGAACTAACGGGAAACACCATATATTTT. The entire variable domain, with the rest obtained from reference TRBV28 and TRBJ1-3, is as follows: DVKVTQSSRYLVKRTGEKVFLECVQDMDHENMFWYRQDPGLGLRLIYFSYDVKMKEKGDIPEGYSVSREKKERFSLILESASTNQTSMYLCASTTRELTGNTIYFGEGSWLTVV.

The chain has TRBV30 and TRBJ1-6, with a possible D match to TRBD1 (5 bases). V was shortened by 6 bases and J by 5 bases, with 11 bases between the two germline ends. The CDR3 covers 13 residues. The germline gives CDR1 GTSNPN, CDR2 SVGIG (reference sequence). In nucleotides, the CDR3 is TGTGCCTGCCTGGGACCTGATAATTCACCCCTCCACTTT. Amino acid sequence: CACLGPDNSPLHF.

J is TRBJ1-1 and V is TRBV4-1; a possible D gene is TRBD1 (5 bases). The V end was cut by 4 bases, the J end by 5 bases, with 14 bases between. From germline, CDR1 is MGHRA and CDR2 YSYEKL. The length of the CDR3 is 14 residues. This chain's CDR3 is CASSRARGWTEAFF. The CDR3 DNA reads TGCGCCAGCAGCCGCGCTAGGGGATGGACTGAAGCTTTCTTT.

The chain recombines TRBV29-1 with TRBJ1-2; D is ambiguous. V dropped 7 bases and J dropped 2 bases, with 17 bases sitting between them. Germline V gene data show CDR1 as SQVTM and CDR2 as ANQGSEA. The CDR3 covers 14 residues. This CDR3 reads CSASRVAPNYGYTF. CDR3 coding DNA: TGCAGCGCCTCCCGGGTCGCTCCCAACTATGGCTACACCTTC.

The chain combines TRBV29-1 with TRBJ2-1; 8 positions agree with TRBD1. V lost 2 bases and J lost 9; bases outside the gene matches: 12. The CDR3 has 15 amino acids. CDR1 SQVTM and CDR2 ANQGSEA come from the germline V gene. CDR3 DNA: TGCAGCGTTGAACCGACAGGGGTGGACAGGGTTGAGCAGTTCTTC. It yields the protein CSVEPTGVDRVEQFF.

The V call is TRBV28, the J call TRBJ1-1; D may be TRBD1 (5 bases). V gave up 1 base and J gave up 4 bases, with 10 bases separating them. The CDR3 length is 14 residues. CDR1 and CDR2 (germline): MDHEN, SYDVKM. The CDR3 is CASSLLGQRTEAFF. CDR3 nucleotide sequence: TGTGCCAGCAGTTTATTGGGGCAGCGCACTGAAGCTTTCTTT.

The rearrangement joins TRBV3-1 (or the pseudogene TRBV3-2) to TRBJ2-7; 9 bases are shared with TRBD1. The CDR3 is made up of 15 amino acids. Trimming at V came to 3 bases and at J to 4 bases, leaving 7 bases not matched to a gene. Germline values: CDR1 LGHDT, CDR2 YNNKEL (reference sequence). CDR3 sequence (DNA): TGTGCCAGCAGCCACATTGGGACAGGGATATACGAGCAGTACTTC. It yields the protein CASSHIGTGIYEQYF.

This clone was observed once. V and J are TRBV28 and TRBJ2-7, with TRBD2 matching 7 bases. The CDR3 extends over 14 amino acids. V lost 2 bases and J lost 4; bases outside the gene matches: 5. Germline CDR1 is MDHEN and CDR2 is SYDVKM. CDR3 loop: CASSLAGAGYEQYF. The CDR3 region has the DNA TGTGCCAGCAGTTTAGCGGGAGCTGGGTACGAGCAGTACTTC.

To note about this clone: This CDR3 is also generated by other DNA sequences in the sample. The rearrangement joins TRBV7-9 to TRBJ1-2; D not resolved. V was pared by 3 bases and J by 6 bases, with 8 bases between. The CDR3 runs to 12 residues. Germline CDR1 and CDR2: SEHNR and FQNEAQ (reference sequence). The DNA of the CDR3 is TGTGCCAGCAGCTTTTACGCGGATGGCTACACCTTC. It yields the protein CASSFYADGYTF.

The chain combines TRBV19 with TRBJ1-2; D might be TRBD1 (5 bases). From germline, CDR1 is LNHDA and CDR2 SQIVND (reference sequence). Between the trimmed V and J ends, which lost 1 base and 4 bases, there was a span of 13 bases. This CDR3 spans 15 amino acids. CDR3 sequence reads: CASSIAWGPTYGYTF. In DNA form, the CDR3 reads TGTGCCAGTAGTATAGCTTGGGGACCAACCTATGGCTACACCTTC. Filled out from reference TRBV19 and TRBJ1-2, the complete variable domain reads DGGITQSPKYLFRKEGQNVTLSCEQNLNHDAMYWYRQDPGQGLRLIYYSQIVNDFQKGDIAEGYSVSREKKESFPLTVTSAQKNPTAFYLCASSIAWGPTYGYTFGSGTRLTVV.

A single count supports this clone. The chain uses TRBV2 and TRBJ1-2, with D possibly being TRBD1 (5 bases). Looked up from germline, CDR1 is SNHLY and CDR2 is FYNNEI. The germline V and J ends were trimmed by 4 bases and 5 bases, with 17 bases remaining between them. CDR3 size: 15 residues. CDR3: CASSGRGPKGYGYTF. The CDR3 DNA sequence: TGTGCCAGCAGTGGTCGCGGACCCAAGGGGTATGGCTACACCTTC.

Of note for this clone: This sample includes further DNA sequences coding for the same CDR3. This chain joins TRBV11-2 and TRBJ2-7, with D unclear. Germline V gene data show CDR1 as SGHAT and CDR2 as FQNNGV. With 0 bases removed from V and 0 bases from J, the gap between germline ends came to 3 bases. The CDR3 covers 13 residues. The CDR3 nucleotides read TGTGCCAGCAGCTTAGAACGCTCCTACGAGCAGTACTTC. Residues: CASSLERSYEQYF.

J is TRBJ2-6 and V is TRBV25-1; TRBD1 agrees at 11 bases. After removal of 10 bases from V and 4 bases from J, the junction contained 9 bases not matched to a gene. Germline V gene data show CDR1 as MGHDK and CDR2 as SYGVNS. The CDR3 is 16 residues long. CDR3 loop: CATYGQGANGANVLTF. The CDR3, as DNA: TGTGCCACCTATGGACAGGGGGCGAACGGGGCCAACGTCCTGACTTTC.

This chain joins TRBV5-4 and TRBJ2-5; 9 bases match TRBD1. The J segment lost 1 base and the V segment lost 6 bases, leaving 4 bases of the junction unmatched. From germline, CDR1 is SGHNT and CDR2 YYREEE (reference sequence). The CDR3 contains 14 residues. The CDR3 sequence is CASNRDRAQETQYF. CDR3 bases: TGTGCCAGCAACCGGGACAGGGCCCAAGAGACCCAGTACTTC.

The CDR3 sequence is CASSDWTGQPQHF. The DNA for the CDR3 is TGTGCCAGCAGTGATTGGACGGGCCAGCCCCAGCATTTT. The chain combines TRBV6-1 with TRBJ1-5; the D is unclear. This CDR3 contains 13 residues. V dropped 3 bases and J dropped 7 bases, with 10 bases sitting between them. Per germline, CDR1 MNHNS and CDR2 SASEGT.

The V call is TRBV18, the J call TRBJ1-1; D is uncertain. Trimming took off 6 bases at V and 1 base at J, with 9 bases between the two ends. The CDR3 runs to 13 residues. CDR1 is KGHSH, CDR2 LQKENI, per germline. CDR3 DNA sequence: TGTGCCAGCTCCCCGACCCCGAACACTGAAGCTTTCTTT. Translation gives CASSPTPNTEAFF.

V and J are TRBV18 and TRBJ2-3; no reliable D call. The germline V gene encodes CDR1 KGHSH and CDR2 LQKENI. CDR3 length equals 15 residues. V was cut by 4 bases and J by 0 bases, with 11 bases left in between. The CDR3 DNA follows: TGTGCCAGCTCACTCACCGTTGGCAGCACAGATACGCAGTATTTT. It yields the protein CASSLTVGSTDTQYF. Combining the CDR3 with reference TRBV18 and TRBJ2-3 gives the whole variable domain NAGVMQNPRHLVRRRGQEARLRCSPMKGHSHVYWYRQLPEEGLKFMVYLQKENIIDESGMPKERFSAEFPKEGPSILRIQQVVRGDSAAYFCASSLTVGSTDTQYFGPGTRLTVL.

This chain connects TRBV19 to TRBJ2-6; D might be TRBD1 (6 bases). Germline CDR1 and CDR2: LNHDA and SQIVND (reference sequence). Between the trimmed V and J ends, which lost 0 bases and 2 bases, there was a span of 17 bases. This CDR3 contains 19 residues. For the CDR3, the DNA is TGTGCCAGTAGTATAGATCGTTCAGGGACAACGACTGGGGCCAACGTCCTGACTTTC. As protein: CASSIDRSGTTTGANVLTF.

This clone appeared a few times. The chain employs TRBV6-4 and TRBJ2-4; 8 bases map to TRBD1. The CDR3 spans 16 residues. V lost 6 bases and J lost 2; bases outside the gene matches: 9. Germline CDR1 is MRHNA and CDR2 is SNTAGT. The CDR3 here is CASRGNQGAPKNIQYF. Written as DNA, the CDR3 is TGTGCCAGCAGGGGAAACCAGGGGGCGCCCAAAAACATTCAGTACTTC.

About this clone itself: Other DNA variants within this sample encode the same CDR3. The J gene is TRBJ2-5, the V gene TRBV27, with unresolved D. This CDR3 comprises 11 residues. Trimming took off 4 bases at V and 4 bases at J, with 4 bases between the two ends. The germline V gene has CDR1 MNHEY and CDR2 SMNVEV (reference sequence). The CDR3 protein is CASSSRETQYF. The CDR3 DNA sequence: TGTGCCAGCAGTTCTCGAGAGACCCAGTACTTC.

The J gene is TRBJ1-1, the V gene TRBV5-1, with D unclear. The CDR3 contains 13 residues. Looked up from germline, CDR1 is SGHRS and CDR2 is YFSETQ. V lost 0 bases and J lost 9, with 12 bases in between. The CDR3 loop is CASSLARPGQAFF. CDR3 in DNA: TGCGCCAGCAGCTTGGCACGACCCGGACAAGCTTTCTTT.

The J gene is TRBJ2-6, the V gene TRBV19; no clear D gene. Germline V gene sequence: CDR1 LNHDA, CDR2 SQIVND (reference sequence). The V gene lost 3 bases and the J gene lost 0 bases, with 9 bases spanning the gap. The CDR3 is made up of 16 amino acids. In DNA form, the CDR3 reads TGTGCCAGTAGTATCGGACGTCTCTCTGGGGCCAACGTCCTGACTTTC. This codes for CASSIGRLSGANVLTF.

The rearrangement links TRBV7-2 to TRBJ1-1; no clear D gene. CDR1 is SGHTA, CDR2 FQGNSA, per germline. Trimming stripped 5 bases from V and 5 bases from J, with 15 bases between. The CDR3 runs 14 residues. Written as DNA, the CDR3 is TGTGCCAGCAGCCCCCGGAGGTTAGGGACTGAAGCTTTCTTT. Protein: CASSPRRLGTEAFF.

The chain employs TRBV5-1 and TRBJ2-7; D is possibly TRBD1 or TRBD2 (5 bases each). The germline CDR1 and CDR2 sequences are SGHRS and YFSETQ. The ends were cut back, 0 bases at V and 0 bases at J, with 16 bases in the middle. This CDR3 contains 17 residues. CDR3 residues: CASSLDGRAGSSYEQYF. Written as DNA, the CDR3 is TGCGCCAGCAGCTTGGATGGTCGTGCAGGGAGCTCCTACGAGCAGTACTTC.

This chain joins TRBV5-4 and TRBJ1-1; no reliable D call. With 1 base removed from V and 1 base from J, the gap between germline ends came to 11 bases. The CDR3 spans 15 residues. In germline, CDR1 is SGHNT, CDR2 YYREEE (reference sequence). CDR3 region: CASSLRAAENTEAFF. The CDR3 DNA follows: TGTGCCAGCAGCTTGAGAGCGGCTGAGAACACTGAAGCTTTCTTT.

This clone was observed once. V gene TRBV6-1 combines with J gene TRBJ2-2; the D is unclear. V lost 7 bases to trimming and J lost 2 bases, with 14 bases between them. Per the germline V gene, CDR1 is MNHNS and CDR2 is SASEGT. The CDR3 spans 15 residues. CDR3 nucleotide sequence: TGTGCCAGCACCTTCGAACCTTACAACACCGGGGAGCTGTTTTTT. It yields the protein CASTFEPYNTGELFF.

This chain uses TRBV3-1 (or the pseudogene TRBV3-2) with TRBJ1-1, with 8 bases matching TRBD1. CDR1 and CDR2 (germline): LGHDT, YNNKEL (reference sequence). This CDR3 contains 15 residues. V lost 4 bases, J lost 7 bases, and 11 bases stayed unmatched. CDR3 DNA sequence: TGTGCCAGCAGCCCCCGTTCGGACAGGGCACTTGAAGCTTTCTTT. As protein: CASSPRSDRALEAFF.